This TCR beta chain appears in the sequencing data of a study of PD-1 blockade in classical Hodgkin lymphoma. The V end was cut by 7 bases, the J end by 6 bases, with 20 bases between. The CDR3 extends over 15 amino acids. CDR1 SGHTA and CDR2 FQGNSA come from the germline V gene. Sample time point: cycle 4 day 1 (C4D1), after less than 7 weeks of nivolumab. All patients relapsed after autologous stem cell transplantation, and brentuximab vedotin exposure varied. CD8+ T cell isolation from thawed PBMCs was performed by magnetic negative selection. TCRdb keeps only in-frame clones here, not all; method: immunoSEQ multiplex PCR. The data contain a few thousand clones, 65% to 80% of them singletons. This clone was detected only a few times.

The chain links TRBV7-2 to TRBJ2-3; no clear D. The TCR sequence derives from a human donor with classical Hodgkin lymphoma. The specimen was CD8+ T cells from blood, collected before the fourth cycle of nivolumab. The CDR3 sequence is CASTLIVGLLDTQYF. The CDR3 nucleotides are TGTGCCAGCACCCTTATTGTCGGGCTTCTTGATACGCAGTATTTT.